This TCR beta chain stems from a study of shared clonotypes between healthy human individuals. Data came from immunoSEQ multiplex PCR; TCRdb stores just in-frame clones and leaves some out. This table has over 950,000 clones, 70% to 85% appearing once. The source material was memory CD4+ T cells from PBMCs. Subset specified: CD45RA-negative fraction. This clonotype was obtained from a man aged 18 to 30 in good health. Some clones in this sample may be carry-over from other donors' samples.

CDR3 sequence reads: CASSPWGGAENTIYF. CDR3 sequence (DNA): TGTGCCAGCAGTCCCTGGGGGGGAGCCGAGAACACCATATATTTT. The chain recombines TRBV6-5 with TRBJ1-3, with D tentatively TRBD1 (5 bases). The CDR3 loop spans 15 amino acids. CDR1 and CDR2 from the germline V gene are MNHEY and SVGAGI. V shed 5 bases and J shed 7 bases, with 18 bases lying between them.